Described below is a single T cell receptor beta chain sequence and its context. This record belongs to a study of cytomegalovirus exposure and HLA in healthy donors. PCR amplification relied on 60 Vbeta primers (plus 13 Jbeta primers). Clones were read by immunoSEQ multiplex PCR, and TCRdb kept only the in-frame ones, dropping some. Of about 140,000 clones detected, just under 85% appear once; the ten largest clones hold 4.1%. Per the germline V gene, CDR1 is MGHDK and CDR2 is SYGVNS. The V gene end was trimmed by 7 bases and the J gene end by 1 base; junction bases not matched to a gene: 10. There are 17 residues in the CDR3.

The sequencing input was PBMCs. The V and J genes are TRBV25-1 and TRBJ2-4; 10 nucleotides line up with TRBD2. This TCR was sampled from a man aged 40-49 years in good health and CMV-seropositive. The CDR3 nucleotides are TGTGCCAGCACCGGACTAGCGGCGGCGGGGGCCAAAAACATTCAGTACTTC. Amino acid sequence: CASTGLAAAGAKNIQYF.